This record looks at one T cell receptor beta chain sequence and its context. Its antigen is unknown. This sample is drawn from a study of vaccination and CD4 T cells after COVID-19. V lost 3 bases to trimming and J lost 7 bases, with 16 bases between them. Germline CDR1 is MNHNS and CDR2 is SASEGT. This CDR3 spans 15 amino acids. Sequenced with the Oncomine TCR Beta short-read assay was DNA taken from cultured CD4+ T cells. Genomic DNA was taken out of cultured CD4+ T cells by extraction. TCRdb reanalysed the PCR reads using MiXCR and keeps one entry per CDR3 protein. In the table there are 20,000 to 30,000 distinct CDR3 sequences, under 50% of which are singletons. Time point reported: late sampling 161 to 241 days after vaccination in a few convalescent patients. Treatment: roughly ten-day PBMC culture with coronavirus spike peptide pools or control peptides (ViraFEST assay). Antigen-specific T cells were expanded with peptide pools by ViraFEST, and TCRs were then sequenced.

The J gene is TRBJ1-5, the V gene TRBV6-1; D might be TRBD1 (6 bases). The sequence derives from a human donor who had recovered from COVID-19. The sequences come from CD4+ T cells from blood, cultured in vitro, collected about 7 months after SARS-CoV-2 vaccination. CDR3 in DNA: TGTGCCAGCAGTGAGAATCAGAACAGGGTCCAGCCCCAGCATTTT. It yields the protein CASSENQNRVQPQHF.